This T cell receptor (beta chain) was sequenced for a study of a mutant IDH1 vaccine in newly diagnosed glioma (dated by TCRdb to about 2021). About the investigation overall: Across visits V03 through V10, patients got a total of eight vaccinations, given in weeks 1, 3, 5, 7, 11, 15, 19 and 23. Before enrollment, patients had received standard therapy of radiotherapy alone, temozolomide alone, or radiochemotherapy with temozolomide; most received the combination. For exploratory analyses, longitudinal TCRB deep sequencing was carried out in under 30 treated patients wherever samples were available. Of the roughly 32 patients who were treated, about 62% were male and approximately 40% were female, and the mean age was around 43 years. Vaccination began 4-6 weeks after radiotherapy alone, or alongside temozolomide cycles in the chemotherapy-containing groups. Peripheral blood was drawn at six visits: V03 (baseline), V05, V07, V10, V12 and V13.

The meaning of the sample's time point label: week 5, during vaccination. Each vaccine dose was 300 ug of a 20-mer mutant IDH1 peptide in Montanide, given subcutaneously with topical imiquimod. All donors had newly diagnosed IDH1-mutant astrocytomas of WHO grade 3 or 4 that showed loss of nuclear ATRX. The samples were drawn from NOA16, a multicentre, single-arm, open-label phase I trial in Germany that tested a mutant IDH1 peptide vaccine in humans for the first time. Genomic DNA for TCRB sequencing was isolated from EDTA blood with the DNeasy Blood and Tissue Kit. Points on this clone: What this receptor recognizes is not known. No base qualities exist here, and no much larger clone lies one base off it.

What the authors observed across the whole study: Pseudoprogression seemed to be unrelated to changes in the top peripheral T cell clonotypes found by TCRB sequencing. It was noted by the authors that analyses of patient blood samples could not be reproduced owing to sample limitations. PBMC samples for TCRB deep sequencing were selected based on availability. Vaccine-induced immune responses across multiple MHC alleles were detected in approximately 93% of patients.

Libraries were made using the immunoSEQ multiplex PCR assay. Rearranged TCR beta chain sequences were amplified with the hsTCRB Kit following the manufacturer's protocol. An Illumina MiSeq was used to sequence the TCRB libraries. The published analysis was carried out like this. The kit vendor's proprietary platform handled demultiplexing, trimming and gene mapping. TCRdb stores this immuneACCESS table with in-frame sequences only. Part of the clones is absent; in the studies checked, under half of the shortfall reflects unresolved V genes, and no reason is known for the rest. V and J calls and clone size come straight from that table; D and trimming were deduced from the DNA. The sample has 50,000 to 75,000 clones on record, 84% of them singletons. The leading ten clones occupy around 7% of the sample. The CDR3 contains 12 residues, cysteine and phenylalanine counted. The sequence is cut down to CDR3 DNA, 36 bases in frame from base 1. Trimming at the junction amounts to 5 bases on V and 7 bases on J, and the germline ends lie 11 bases apart. The germline V gene supplies CDR1 SGHNT and CDR2 YENEEA.

The starting material was PBMCs, obtained from a glioma patient whose treatment included an IDH1 peptide vaccine. Here the chain combines TRBV11-3 and TRBJ1-1; TRBD1 could be the D gene, as 6 bases match. The TCR comes from a woman between 45 and 60 years old with glioma. The CDR3 in this case is CASSQGQFEAFF. The nucleotides are TGTGCCAGCAGCCAAGGACAGTTTGAAGCTTTCTTT. Here the CDR3 is joined to the reference TRBV11-3 and TRBJ1-1 genes, and the full variable domain is: EAGVVQSPRYKIIEKKQPVAFWCNPISGHNTLYWYLQNLGQGPELLIRYENEEAVDDSQLPKDRFSAERLKGVDSTLKIQPAELGDSAVYLCASSQGQFEAFFGQGTRLTVV.